Listed here is a single T cell receptor beta chain. Germline V gene data show CDR1 as SGDLS and CDR2 as YYNGEE. V was clipped by 5 bases and J by 9 bases; unmatched bases: 17. This CDR3 has 16 residues. TCRdb's copy holds only in-frame clones and misses some; the assay was immunoSEQ multiplex PCR. The data show roughly 180,000 clones, around four fifths seen once. This specimen comes from a study of blood T cell repertoires in COVID-19. Study-wide background: COVID-19 samples collected from the United States, Italy and Spain covered acute and convalescent phases. PBMCs, B-cell-depleted T cells, or T cells were the source of the cDNA or gDNA that made up the material.

The cohort comprised adults aged about 18 to 90 years residing in approximately 25 US areas. This chain links TRBV9 with TRBJ2-3, with 8 bases matching TRBD2. The TCR originated in a man aged 40-49 years who had recovered from COVID-19. The sample consisted of PBMCs or T cells enriched from blood (not recorded which). CDR3: CASSITSGASLLTQYF. Written as DNA, the CDR3 is TGTGCCAGCAGTATTACTAGCGGAGCCTCCCTGTTGACGCAGTATTTT.